The 27 T cell receptor beta chains presented below share a single source sample, sequenced in a study of blood T cell repertoires in COVID-19. This table comes from immunoSEQ multiplex PCR, and its TCRdb copy is limited to in-frame clones, with some not included. The sample consists of 88,000 or so clones, 65% to 85% of them appearing once. The sequenced material came from peripheral blood. The receptors stem from a man in his fifties or sixties with acute or convalescent COVID-19.

The chain combines TRBV18 with TRBJ2-1, with D uncertain. The CDR3 covers 13 residues. The germline V gene has CDR1 KGHSH and CDR2 LQKENI. Trimming took off 6 bases at V and 8 bases at J, with 14 bases between the two ends. Written as DNA, the CDR3 is TGTGCCAGCTCGCGTCCTAGTAGGTATGAGCAGTTCTTC. This gives the protein CASSRPSRYEQFF.

This chain uses TRBV6-6 with TRBJ1-6; 12 bases line up with TRBD1. J gave up 5 bases and V 5 bases, and 10 bases lay outside the gene matches. This CDR3 comprises 18 residues. Per germline, CDR1 MNHNY and CDR2 SVGAGI (reference sequence). The CDR3 loop is CASSLGTGGFSNNSPLHF. The CDR3 region has the DNA TGTGCCAGCAGTCTCGGGACAGGGGGCTTCTCTAATAATTCACCCCTCCACTTT.

The chain is built from TRBV11-3 and TRBJ2-7; D remains ambiguous. The CDR3 runs to 14 residues. Germline values: CDR1 SGHNT, CDR2 YENEEA. Trimming cost V 0 bases and J 3 bases, with 9 bases left between them. This CDR3 reads CASSLDRVSYEQYF. CDR3 nucleotides: TGTGCCAGCAGCTTAGATCGGGTTAGCTACGAGCAGTACTTC.

The V call is TRBV4-1, the J call TRBJ2-6; D perhaps matches TRBD2 (5 bases). CDR1 and CDR2 from the germline V gene are MGHRA and YSYEKL. The length of the CDR3 is 16 residues. Trimming took 3 bases from V and 1 from J, leaving 10 bases between them. CDR3 protein: CASSHPGESGANVLTF. The CDR3 nucleotides are TGCGCCAGCAGCCACCCCGGGGAGTCTGGGGCCAACGTCCTGACTTTC.

The gene calls are TRBV7-9 and TRBJ2-2, with a weak D call TRBD1 (6 bases). Trimming cost V 1 base and J 10 bases, with 13 bases left between them. The CDR3 totals 14 residues. Per germline, CDR1 SEHNR and CDR2 FQNEAQ (reference sequence). The CDR3 nucleotides are TGTGCCAGCAGCTTAGGAGGGGGAGCGGTGGAGCTGTTTTTT. It translates to CASSLGGGAVELFF.

This chain connects TRBV19 to TRBJ2-3; 8 nucleotides line up with TRBD2. V trimming: 2 bases; J trimming: 6 bases; junction bases outside the gene matches: 10. Germline V gene sequence: CDR1 LNHDA, CDR2 SQIVND (reference sequence). The CDR3 runs 16 residues. CDR3 amino acids: CASSITRSGTRDTQYF. CDR3 nucleotide sequence: TGTGCCAGTAGTATAACACGTAGCGGGACGAGGGATACGCAGTATTTT.

The chain combines TRBV9 with TRBJ2-1, with 11 bases aligning to TRBD2. The ends lost 0 bases at V and 9 bases at J; junction bases unmatched: 14. This CDR3 contains 18 residues. The germline gives CDR1 SGDLS, CDR2 YYNGEE. DNA for the CDR3: TGTGCCAGCAGCGTAGCTGCAACTAGCGGGAGAAATCCCTCTGAGCAGTTCTTC. Protein sequence: CASSVAATSGRNPSEQFF.

The rearrangement links TRBV24-1 to TRBJ2-3; 11 nucleotides agree with TRBD2. CDR1 and CDR2 (germline): KGHDR, SFDVKD. V was clipped by 9 bases and J by 8 bases; unmatched bases: 12. The CDR3 is 15 residues long. In nucleotides, the CDR3 is TGTGCCACCGGAATACTAGCGGGAGAACTTGGTACGCAGTATTTT. Translated: CATGILAGELGTQYF.

The V call is TRBV3-1 (or the pseudogene TRBV3-2), the J call TRBJ2-2, with D perhaps matching TRBD1 (7 bases). V was shortened by 5 bases and J by 0 bases, with 10 bases between the two germline ends. Germline values: CDR1 LGHDT, CDR2 YNNKEL (reference sequence). CDR3 size: 15 residues. The CDR3 DNA follows: TGTGCCAGCAGCGGAGGGGGCACGAACACCGGGGAGCTGTTTTTT. It codes for CASSGGGTNTGELFF.

The chain recombines TRBV11-2 with TRBJ2-3, with D possibly TRBD1 on 5 matching bases. The length of the CDR3 is 16 residues. CDR1 and CDR2 from the germline V gene are SGHAT and FQNNGV. The V gene lost 1 base and the J gene lost 1 base, with 12 bases spanning the gap. The CDR3 protein is CASSLGGSPRTDTQYF. CDR3 in DNA: TGTGCCAGCAGCTTAGGGGGCAGCCCTCGCACAGATACGCAGTATTTT. The variable domain in full, completed from reference TRBV11-2 and TRBJ2-3, reads EAGVAQSPRYKIIEKRQSVAFWCNPISGHATLYWYQQILGQGPKLLIQFQNNGVVDDSQLPKDRFSAERLKGVDSTLKIQPAKLEDSAVYLCASSLGGSPRTDTQYFGPGTRLTVL.

V and J are TRBV15 and TRBJ2-7; perhaps TRBD1 as D (6 bases). CDR3 length: 19 residues. The V end lost 0 bases, the J end lost 5 bases, and 26 bases lay between the germline ends. Germline V gene lookup returns CDR1 LNHNV and CDR2 YYDKDF (reference sequence). Here the CDR3 DNA reads TGTGCCACCAGCAGAGAGATACTGAGGAGAACAGGGATCCCCCACGAGCAGTACTTC. Translated, it gives CATSREILRRTGIPHEQYF. Based on the CDR3 plus reference TRBV15 and TRBJ2-7, the full variable domain is DAMVIQNPRYQVTQFGKPVTLSCSQTLNHNVMYWYQQKSSQAPKLLFHYYDKDFNNEADTPDNFQSRRPNTSFCFLDIRSPGLGDTAMYLCATSREILRRTGIPHEQYFGPGTRLTVT.

The genes are TRBV10-3 and TRBJ2-3; 9 nucleotides match TRBD1. The CDR3 consists of 13 residues. After removal of 11 bases from V and 3 bases from J, the junction contained 6 bases not matched to a gene. CDR1 ENHRY and CDR2 SYGVKD come from the germline V gene. CDR3 loop: CAVQGAGTDTQYF. The DNA for the CDR3 is TGTGCCGTACAGGGGGCAGGGACAGATACGCAGTATTTT.

The V and J genes are TRBV10-3 and TRBJ1-2, with no clear D. Per germline, CDR1 ENHRY and CDR2 SYGVKD. The V end was cut by 0 bases, the J end by 4 bases, with 12 bases between. This CDR3 is built from 15 residues. The CDR3 DNA reads TGTGCCATCAGTGAGTCATCACGGAGCGCCTATGGCTACACCTTC. This encodes CAISESSRSAYGYTF.

This chain joins TRBV13 and TRBJ1-2, with D possibly matching TRBD1 (5 bases). Trimming took 5 bases from V and 0 from J, leaving 13 bases between them. The germline CDR1 and CDR2 sequences are PRHDT and FYEKMQ (reference sequence). The CDR3 runs 15 residues. CDR3: CASSTGRTPNYGYTF. The CDR3 region has the DNA TGTGCCAGCAGCACAGGACGGACCCCTAACTATGGCTACACCTTC.

This chain joins TRBV28 and TRBJ2-3; 13 positions agree with TRBD2. CDR1 is MDHEN and CDR2 is SYDVKM in the germline V gene. CDR3 size: 17 residues. After removal of 5 bases from V and 5 bases from J, the junction contained 10 bases not matched to a gene. The CDR3 region is CASSPHAGTSGKDTQYF. The CDR3 coding sequence is TGTGCCAGCAGTCCACATGCCGGGACTAGCGGGAAAGATACGCAGTATTTT.

The chain carries TRBV29-1 and TRBJ1-2; 9 bases line up with TRBD1. The CDR3 is made up of 14 amino acids. J was trimmed by 8 bases and V by 0 bases; bases with no gene match: 7. Germline V lookup: CDR1 SQVTM, CDR2 ANQGSEA. DNA for the CDR3: TGCAGCGTTGAAGATAATGACAGGGGGAGAGGCTACACCTTC. This gives the protein CSVEDNDRGRGYTF.

This clone appeared a few times. The CDR3 reads CAWSLAGAYGYTF. The CDR3 DNA sequence: TGTGCCTGGAGTTTGGCTGGAGCTTATGGCTACACCTTC. V usage is TRBV30 and J usage is TRBJ1-2; D is undetermined. The germline V gene has CDR1 GTSNPN and CDR2 SVGIG (reference sequence). This CDR3 has 13 residues. V lost 2 bases and J 5 bases, leaving 12 bases between the germline ends.

This clone has a single count. This chain joins TRBV10-3 and TRBJ2-7; D is perhaps TRBD1 (6 bases). Per the germline V gene, CDR1 is ENHRY and CDR2 is SYGVKD. With 6 bases removed from V and 2 bases from J, the gap between germline ends came to 11 bases. CDR3 size: 13 residues. DNA for the CDR3: TGTGCCATCAGCGGACAGAAGACCTACGAGCAGTACTTC. This gives the protein CAISGQKTYEQYF.

This clone was observed many times. The rearrangement joins TRBV5-4 to TRBJ2-1; 13 bases map to TRBD2. CDR1 is SGHNT, CDR2 YYREEE, per germline (reference sequence). The CDR3 runs 17 residues. V shed 1 base, J shed 10 bases, and the junction held 11 bases outside the gene matches. The CDR3 sequence is CASSLLLLAGGPEEQFF. As DNA, the CDR3 is TGTGCCAGCAGCTTGCTCTTACTAGCGGGAGGGCCAGAGGAGCAGTTCTTC.

The chain recombines TRBV11-3 with TRBJ1-3, with 7 bases aligning to TRBD1. Germline trimming cut 5 bases from V and 3 bases from J; bases unmatched to any gene: 7. CDR1 and CDR2 from the germline V gene are SGHNT and YENEEA. This CDR3 has 15 amino acids. The DNA for the CDR3 is TGTGCCAGCAGCCGATTTTCAGGGGGTGGAAACACCATATATTTT. Encoded protein: CASSRFSGGGNTIYF.

This clone has just one count. The V gene is TRBV5-1, the J gene TRBJ2-5, with D possibly TRBD2 on 7 matching bases. The germline gives CDR1 SGHRS, CDR2 YFSETQ. The CDR3 extends over 14 amino acids. With 1 base removed from V and 5 bases from J, the gap between germline ends came to 12 bases. This CDR3 is CASSLIGGPETQYF. The CDR3 bases are TGCGCCAGCAGCTTGATCGGGGGGCCTGAGACCCAGTACTTC.

The chain couples TRBV30 to TRBJ1-2; TRBD1 is a possible D gene (5 bases). The V gene lost 3 bases and the J gene lost 3 bases, with 11 bases spanning the gap. This CDR3 has 13 residues. The germline gives CDR1 GTSNPN, CDR2 SVGIG (reference sequence). CDR3 amino acids: CAWSPGSYYGYTF. CDR3 coding DNA: TGTGCCTGGAGCCCAGGGTCCTACTATGGCTACACCTTC.

V and J are TRBV6-2 or TRBV6-3 and TRBJ2-3; 13 bases line up with TRBD2. V lost 6 bases to trimming and J lost 2 bases; unmatched junction nucleotides: 2. This CDR3 is built from 15 residues. Germline V gives CDR1 MNHEY, CDR2 SVGEGT. CDR3 nucleotides: TGTGCCAGCAGCGGACTAGCGGGAGTCACAGATACGCAGTATTTT. Translated, it gives CASSGLAGVTDTQYF.

The J gene is TRBJ2-1, the V gene TRBV7-9; D call uncertain. V was cut by 2 bases and J by 7 bases, with 9 bases left in between. The CDR3 totals 13 residues. Germline lookup yields CDR1 SEHNR and CDR2 FQNEAQ (reference sequence). CDR3 DNA sequence: TGTGCCAGCAGCTTATCGCTCAGAAATGAGCAGTTCTTC. Translation gives CASSLSLRNEQFF.

This chain connects TRBV27 to TRBJ2-1, with 9 bases lining up with TRBD1. The CDR3 has 15 residues. V trimming: 4 bases; J trimming: 6 bases; junction bases outside the gene matches: 7. Germline lookup yields CDR1 MNHEY and CDR2 SMNVEV (reference sequence). The CDR3 sequence: CASSSNTDRGNEQFF. The CDR3 DNA sequence: TGTGCCAGCAGTTCAAACACGGACAGGGGCAATGAGCAGTTCTTC.

This chain links TRBV7-2 with TRBJ1-5, with no clear D. This CDR3 comprises 13 residues. Germline-derived CDR1 and CDR2 are SGHTA and FQGNSA. V was clipped by 1 base and J by 11 bases, with 12 bases between them. The CDR3 DNA reads as TGTGCCAGCAGCTTAGATGCGGGGATGGCCCAGCATTTT. Encoded protein: CASSLDAGMAQHF.

The rearrangement uses TRBV10-3 and TRBJ2-3; TRBD2 agrees at 11 bases. J was trimmed by 4 bases and V by 6 bases; bases with no gene match: 6. Looked up from germline, CDR1 is ENHRY and CDR2 is SYGVKD. The CDR3 loop spans 15 amino acids. CDR3 loop: CAIRDSGRAPDTQYF. For the CDR3, the DNA is TGTGCCATCAGGGATAGCGGGAGGGCCCCAGATACGCAGTATTTT.